The T cell receptor beta chain under discussion was sequenced for a study of blood T cell repertoires in COVID-19. Study as a whole: Acute and convalescent COVID-19 specimens originated in the United States, Italy and Spain. PBMCs, B-cell-depleted T cells, or T cells provided the cDNA or gDNA that made up the material.

Germline-derived CDR1 and CDR2 are KGHSH and LQKENI. Germline trimming cut 5 bases from V and 5 bases from J; bases unmatched to any gene: 12. The CDR3 spans 16 residues. Authors' methods: Estimates of nucleated cell counts were drawn from the amplification of reference gene primers. Only in-frame clones appear in the TCRdb table, and some are missing; sequencing was by immunoSEQ multiplex PCR. D and trimming were read from the DNA, whereas the V and J calls and clone size are those reported in that table. The sample lists 60,000 to 85,000 clones, more than 75% occurring once. The sequencing input was peripheral blood. This sequence originates from an elderly woman with active or convalescent COVID-19. V and J are TRBV18 and TRBJ1-3, with 7 bases aligning to TRBD1. CDR3 sequence: CASSITGTDIRNTIYF. In nucleotides, the CDR3 is TGTGCCAGCTCAATCACCGGGACAGATATTCGAAACACCATATATTTT. The full variable domain, its missing parts supplied by reference TRBV18 and TRBJ1-3, is NAGVMQNPRHLVRRRGQEARLRCSPMKGHSHVYWYRQLPEEGLKFMVYLQKENIIDESGMPKERFSAEFPKEGPSILRIQQVVRGDSAAYFCASSITGTDIRNTIYFGEGSWLTVV.